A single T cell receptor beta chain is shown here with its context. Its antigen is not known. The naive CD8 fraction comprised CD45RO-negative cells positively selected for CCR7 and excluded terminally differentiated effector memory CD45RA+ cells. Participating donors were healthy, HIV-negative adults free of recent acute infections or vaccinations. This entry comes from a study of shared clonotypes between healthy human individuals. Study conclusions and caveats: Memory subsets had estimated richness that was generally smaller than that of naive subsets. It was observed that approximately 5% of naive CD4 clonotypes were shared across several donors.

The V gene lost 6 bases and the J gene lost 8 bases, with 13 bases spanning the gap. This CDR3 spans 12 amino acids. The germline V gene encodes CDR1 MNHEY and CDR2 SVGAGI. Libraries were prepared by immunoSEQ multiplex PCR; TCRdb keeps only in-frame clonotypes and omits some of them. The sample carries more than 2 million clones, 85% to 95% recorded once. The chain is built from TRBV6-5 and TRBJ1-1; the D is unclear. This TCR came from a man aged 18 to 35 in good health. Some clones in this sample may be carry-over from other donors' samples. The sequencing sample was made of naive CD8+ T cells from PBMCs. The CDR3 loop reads CASRSGFFEAFF. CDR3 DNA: TGTGCCAGCAGGTCGGGTTTTTTCGAAGCTTTCTTT.